The source of this TCR beta chain is a study of control samples from healthy donors and cancer patients. Generated by immunoSEQ multiplex PCR, the TCRdb table keeps only in-frame clones and is missing some. The data contain 130,000 or so clones, around 94% of them singletons. The V gene's germline CDR1 is LGHDT and CDR2 YNNKEL (reference sequence). CDR3 length: 15 residues. The V gene lost 4 bases and the J gene lost 7 bases, with 20 bases spanning the gap. Sequenced: blood. The chain has TRBV3-1 (or the pseudogene TRBV3-2) and TRBJ2-7, with a tentative D call TRBD2 (6 bases). This clonotype originated in a man between 40 and 49 years old in good health. The CDR3 protein is CASSPLGAGAGEQYF. The DNA for the CDR3 is TGTGCCAGCAGCCCCCTCGGAGCGGGTGCGGGTGAGCAGTACTTC.